This is a list of T cell receptor beta chains from one sample in a study of cytomegalovirus exposure and HLA in healthy donors. Produced via immunoSEQ multiplex PCR; TCRdb's table is partial and in-frame only. The sample yields 95,000 to 110,000 clones, approximately 78% seen once. Sequences were obtained from PBMCs. The receptors were gathered from a woman aged 40 to 50 in good health and CMV-seronegative. Both conserved end residues are trimmed from each CDR3. The D gene is left open where the match is weak.

j_call d_call v_call cdr3_aa
TRBJ2-1 . TRBV7-3 ASSSRGLAGLMDEQF
TRBJ2-3 TRBD2 TRBV5-1 ASSLAGGVPTDTQY
TRBJ1-2 TRBD1 TRBV18 ASSPLTGANYGYT
TRBJ2-7 TRBD1 TRBV6-1 ASRTPGQGSYEQY
TRBJ2-6 . TRBV27 ASSFRAGANVLT
TRBJ1-2 TRBD1 TRBV29-1 SAAGPGQVDGYT
TRBJ1-1 . TRBV27 ASSLSAHPNTEAF
TRBJ1-5 . TRBV19 ASSIQGGQPQH
TRBJ2-7 . TRBV30 AWSAVLNEQY
TRBJ2-1 TRBD2 TRBV7-7 ASSPGTTGWSYNEQF
TRBJ1-4 TRBD1 TRBV6-6 ASSSRQGATNEKLF
TRBJ2-2 TRBD2 TRBV4-3 ASSQGLAGESGELF
TRBJ2-7 . TRBV30 AWSVGTSGEQY
TRBJ2-5 TRBD2 TRBV7-2 ASSLGGLGTQETQY
TRBJ2-7 . TRBV9 ASSVDPSQVSYEQY
TRBJ1-1 TRBD1 TRBV5-1 ASSLGRQGVNTEAF
TRBJ1-1 . TRBV28 ASSFPPGLSAEAF
TRBJ1-1 . TRBV29-1 SAQGNTEAF
TRBJ2-1 . TRBV6-1 ASREDPYNEQF
TRBJ2-3 . TRBV11-2 ASSLSLSDTQY
TRBJ2-3 . TRBV7-2 ASSWRDYTDTQY
TRBJ2-3 TRBD2 TRBV18 ASSQHPPGSGRSTDTQY
TRBJ2-7 . TRBV6-6 ASSYSDNYEQY
TRBJ2-7 . TRBV7-2 ASSITTPPYEQY
TRBJ2-7 . TRBV9 ASSVGSPPAYEQY
TRBJ2-7 TRBD1 TRBV6-5 ASSYRDRGPYEQY
TRBJ2-1 . TRBV7-2 ASSLAVPEQF
TRBJ2-7 . TRBV6-6 ASTPDSNSYEQY
TRBJ2-1 TRBD1 TRBV2 ASSVGRQGLYNEQF
TRBJ2-5 TRBD2 TRBV9 ASSVGLAGGPETQY
TRBJ2-7 . TRBV4-3 ASSPTSYGEQY